This T cell receptor beta chain is from a study of shared clonotypes between healthy human individuals. CD45RO negativity and positive selection for CCR7 defined naive CD8 cells, a population that excluded terminally differentiated effector memory CD45RA+ cells. Each of the donors was a healthy adult who was HIV-negative and had not had a recent acute infection or vaccination. The donors were all Caucasian adults (living in Nashville, Tennessee). Whole-study results and caveats: Larger estimated richness was generally seen in naive subsets than in memory subsets. A handful of donors had around 5.2% of their naive CD4 clonotypes in common.

Note on this clone: Antigen unknown.

The assay was immunoSEQ multiplex PCR, and TCRdb's table has in-frame clones only and misses some. Among about 2,200,000 clones listed, under 95% were seen once. The CDR3 runs to 18 residues. CDR1 and CDR2 (germline): MDHEN, SYDVKM. Trimming removed 7 bases at V and 2 bases at J, with 25 bases between. The sample consisted of naive CD8+ T cells from PBMCs. V is TRBV28 and J is TRBJ2-3; no reliable D call. The clonotype originates from a young man in good health. Some clones in this sample may be carry-over from other donors' samples. The CDR3 loop reads CASTSSAVWSSHTDTQYF. The CDR3 DNA reads TGTGCCAGCACCTCTTCGGCCGTCTGGTCCTCACACACAGATACGCAGTATTTT.